These T cell receptor beta chains were read from a single sample in a study of radiotherapy plus CTLA-4 blockade in lung cancer. Generated by immunoSEQ multiplex PCR, the TCRdb table keeps only in-frame clones and is missing some. Found here are roughly 59,000 clones, around 74% of them singletons; the top ten hold approximately 8.3%. This specimen consisted of peripheral blood, obtained from a patient treated with radiotherapy plus ipilimumab. The receptors originated from a human donor with non-small cell lung cancer whose response to radiotherapy plus ipilimumab could not be evaluated. Both conserved end residues are part of each CDR3. Each record gives: clone size, D gene, CDR3 length, V gene, J gene, CDR3 DNA, CDR3 protein. The D gene is left open where the match is weak. For some rows the clone size is stated as once, few or many, or as a class when expanded; others skip it.

-,TRBD1,13,TRBV30,TRBJ1-5,TGTGCCTGGAGGGACAGGGGACGGCAGCCCCAGCATTTT,CAWRDRGRQPQHF
once,-,14,TRBV7-9,TRBJ2-1,TGTGCCAGCAGCTTAGGACCGGGAAACAATGAGCAGTTCTTC,CASSLGPGNNEQFF
-,TRBD2,15,TRBV30,TRBJ2-4,TGTGCCTGGAGTGTACGGGGGGGGGCCAAAAACATTCAGTACTTC,CAWSVRGGAKNIQYF
once,TRBD1,14,TRBV5-1,TRBJ2-7,TGCGCCAGCAGAGTGGGGACAGGGACCTACGAGCAGTACTTC,CASRVGTGTYEQYF
-,TRBD1,14,TRBV6-5,TRBJ2-7,TGTGCCAGCAGTTATACCGGGACAGGGGGCGAGCAGTACTTC,CASSYTGTGGEQYF
few,-,15,TRBV18,TRBJ1-3,TGTGCCAGCTCATTCGCACAGGGAACTGGAAACACCATATATTTT,CASSFAQGTGNTIYF
-,-,15,TRBV7-3,TRBJ2-6,TGTGCCAGCAGTCCGCAGGGGTTTGGGGCCAACGTCCTGACTTTC,CASSPQGFGANVLTF
-,-,13,TRBV29-1,TRBJ2-3,TGCAGCGTTCGGTCATCTAGCACAGATACGCAGTATTTT,CSVRSSSTDTQYF
-,-,14,TRBV25-1,TRBJ2-3,TGTGCCAGCATTCCGCCGGGACACACAGATACGCAGTATTTT,CASIPPGHTDTQYF
few,-,15,TRBV5-1,TRBJ1-2,TGCGCCAGCAGCTTGAACGGAGAGATTACGTATGGCTACACCTTC,CASSLNGEITYGYTF
-,TRBD1,13,TRBV27,TRBJ1-2,TGTGCCAGCAGTCCAGGGGGTCTTTATGGCTACACCTTC,CASSPGGLYGYTF
-,-,14,TRBV13,TRBJ2-3,TGTGCCAGCAGCTTAGGTCAGGGTGCAGATACGCAGTATTTT,CASSLGQGADTQYF
few,-,13,TRBV19,TRBJ1-2,TGTGCCAGTAGTTTACGGGTCTCCTATGGCTACACCTTC,CASSLRVSYGYTF
few,TRBD2,15,TRBV19,TRBJ2-3,TGTGCCAGTAGTTCACCACCGGGACTAGCGGGGACGCAGTATTTT,CASSSPPGLAGTQYF
-,-,16,TRBV4-2,TRBJ2-3,TGTGCCAGCAGCCAAGACCCCAGGGGTCGCACAGATACGCAGTATTTT,CASSQDPRGRTDTQYF
-,TRBD2,16,TRBV11-3,TRBJ2-7,TGTGCCAGCACTAAAAGCACGACTAGCGGTATCTACGAGCAGTACTTC,CASTKSTTSGIYEQYF
-,-,13,TRBV6-1,TRBJ2-7,TGTGCCAGCAGTGAACAGGTTTTCTACGAGCAGTACTTC,CASSEQVFYEQYF
-,TRBD1,14,TRBV5-6,TRBJ1-2,TGTGCCAGCAGCTTGGTGGGGACAGGGTACGGCTACACCTTC,CASSLVGTGYGYTF
once,-,15,TRBV30,TRBJ1-1,TGTGCCTGGAGTCGAGGAACAGGCCGTCGATCTGAAGCTTTCTTT,CAWSRGTGRRSEAFF
-,TRBD2,18,TRBV5-1,TRBJ2-1,TGCGCCAGCAGCTCATTATCCGGGACTAGCGGGAGCCACAATGAGCAGTTCTTC,CASSSLSGTSGSHNEQFF
few,-,14,TRBV21-1,TRBJ1-1,TGTGCCAGCAGCAACGGGACAATGAACACTGAAGCTTTCTTT,CASSNGTMNTEAFF
few,-,14,TRBV7-2,TRBJ1-1,TGTGCCAGCAGCTTTGAGCCGGGGGACACTGAAGCTTTCTTT,CASSFEPGDTEAFF